This T cell receptor beta chain is drawn from a study of T cell responses to AZD1222 COVID-19 vaccine. The data were produced by immunoSEQ multiplex PCR, yet TCRdb's version contains in-frame clones alone and is incomplete. The sample records over 80,000 clones, just over 90% being singletons. Study-level points and caveats: Increases in Spike-specific TCR breadth and depth were seen after two AZD1222 doses. AZD1222 recipients seropositive at baseline numbered only 5 or 6. In a largely white British group with more females than males, clonal diversity was possibly underestimated.

The length of the CDR3 is 14 residues. The trim removed 7 bases at V and 5 bases at J, leaving 4 bases unmatched. CDR1 is KGHDR, CDR2 SFDVKD, per germline. A word on this clone: Its antigen is not known.

The V gene is TRBV24-1, the J gene TRBJ2-2; 9 positions match TRBD2. The sequence was obtained from an adult who received the AZD1222 COVID-19 vaccine. The sequences come from peripheral blood, collected 28 days after the second AZD1222 dose. CDR3 region: CATSAAGGTGELFF. The CDR3 DNA follows: TGTGCCACCAGCGCAGCGGGAGGAACCGGGGAGCTGTTTTTT.